The 18 T cell receptor beta chains in this list originate from one sample, sequenced in a study of blood T cells in healthy people across ages. A second PCR of roughly 6 to 12 cycles used a sample-barcoded 5' primer and a J-beta primer mix. MiXCR, applied by TCRdb to the 5' RACE reads, yields one record per CDR3 protein. The sample holds 1.5 million to 2 million distinct CDR3 sequences; about 30% are singletons and the top ten take approximately 7.7%. Sequences were obtained from blood. These receptors came from a woman aged 25 to 39 in good health.

The chain uses TRBV7-2 and TRBJ2-2; a weak D match, TRBD2 (6 bases). The ends were cut back, 1 base at V and 5 bases at J, with 11 bases in the middle. The CDR3 has 15 residues. CDR1 SGHTA and CDR2 FQGNSA come from the germline V gene. The CDR3 DNA sequence: TGTGCCAGCAGCTTAGATGGGGGGTATACCGGGGAGCTGTTTTTT. Protein sequence: CASSLDGGYTGELFF. The full variable domain, with the rest looked up from reference TRBV7-2 and TRBJ2-2, is GAGVSQSPSNKVTEKGKDVELRCDPISGHTALYWYRQSLGQGLEFLIYFQGNSAPDKSGLPSDRFSAERTGGSVSTLTIQRTQQEDSAVYLCASSLDGGYTGELFFGEGSRLTVL.

This clonotype was observed a handful of times. The rearrangement joins TRBV27 to TRBJ1-2, with D possibly TRBD1 on 6 matching bases. The CDR3 spans 12 residues. The germline V and J ends were trimmed by 5 bases and 8 bases, with 12 bases remaining between them. The germline gives CDR1 MNHEY, CDR2 SMNVEV (reference sequence). Written as DNA, the CDR3 is TGTGCCAGCAGTGGGGGGCCTCTAGGCTACACCTTC. The encoded protein is CASSGGPLGYTF.

This clonotype came up a few times. This sequence joins TRBV28 and TRBJ2-7, with 8 bases that match TRBD2. Trimming removed 4 bases from V and 1 base from J; junction bases left unmatched: 6. Looked up from germline, CDR1 is MDHEN and CDR2 is SYDVKM. CDR3 length equals 15 residues. The CDR3 sequence is CASSSGTRGSYEQYF. DNA for the CDR3: TGTGCCAGCAGTTCCGGGACTAGAGGATCCTACGAGCAGTACTTC.

This clonotype was seen once. The chain is built from TRBV3-1 and TRBJ2-1, with D possibly TRBD1 on 6 matching bases. The CDR3 has 17 residues. V was pared by 1 base and J by 5 bases, with 18 bases between. The germline CDR1 and CDR2 sequences are LGHDT and YNNKEL (reference sequence). For the CDR3, the DNA is TGTGCCAGCAGCCAAGGTTCAGGGACACGCAACAACAATGAGCAGTTCTTC. This encodes CASSQGSGTRNNNEQFF.

J is TRBJ2-1 and V is TRBV20-1; 11 nucleotides line up with TRBD1. J was trimmed by 5 bases and V by 0 bases; bases with no gene match: 3. The CDR3 is 15 residues long. Germline-derived CDR1 and CDR2 are DFQATT and SNEGSKA (reference sequence). CDR3 sequence: CSARDPGQGDNEQFF. The CDR3 DNA reads as TGCAGTGCTAGAGACCCGGGACAGGGGGACAATGAGCAGTTCTTC.

This rearrangement joins TRBV12-3 or TRBV12-4 to TRBJ1-1; 9 bases align to TRBD1. V lost 6 bases to trimming and J lost 10 bases; unmatched junction nucleotides: 12. The CDR3 consists of 14 residues. The CDR3 sequence: CASRTSGQGSVAFF. CDR3 nucleotides: TGTGCCAGCAGGACCTCGGGACAGGGTTCCGTAGCTTTCTTT.

There are a few counts of this clonotype. J is TRBJ2-7 and V is TRBV7-7, with D perhaps matching TRBD1 or TRBD2 (5 bases each). CDR1 and CDR2 from the germline V gene are SSHAT and FNYEAQ (reference sequence). V was pared by 1 base and J by 5 bases, with 9 bases between. The CDR3 contains 13 residues. The CDR3 DNA follows: TGTGCCAGCAGCTTAGAGTGGGGGAACGAGCAGTACTTC. Its protein is CASSLEWGNEQYF.

As for this clonotype: Since a much larger clone is just one base distant, this may be a read error. The V gene is TRBV20-1, the J gene TRBJ2-1, with 9 positions matching TRBD2. CDR3 length equals 15 residues. The germline gives CDR1 DFQATT, CDR2 SNEGSKA (reference sequence). CDR3 nucleotide sequence: TGCAGTGCCAGGGGCGGGAGGGAATCCTACGATGAGCAGTTCTTC. It yields the protein CSARGGRESYDEQFF.

This clonotype was detected only a few times. The chain has TRBV7-9 and TRBJ2-7, with a possible D match to TRBD2 (5 bases). Germline loops: CDR1 SEHNR, CDR2 FQNEAQ (reference sequence). The CDR3 covers 15 residues. With 5 bases removed from V and 4 bases from J, the gap between germline ends came to 18 bases. The CDR3 sequence: CASSPAREKGYEQYF. For the CDR3, the DNA is TGTGCCAGCAGCCCCGCAAGGGAGAAGGGATACGAGCAGTACTTC. Using reference TRBV7-9 and TRBJ2-7 for the parts outside the CDR3, the full variable domain is DTGVSQNPRHKITKRGQNVTFRCDPISEHNRLYWYRQTLGQGPEFLTYFQNEAQLEKSRLLSDRFSAERPKGSFSTLEIQRTEQGDSAMYLCASSPAREKGYEQYFGPGTRLTVT.

With respect to this clonotype: A much larger clone sits a single nucleotide away, making a read error possible. The rearrangement joins TRBV15 to TRBJ2-7; TRBD2 might be the D (6 bases). Per the germline V gene, CDR1 is LNHNV and CDR2 is YYDKDF (reference sequence). V lost 0 bases and J 10 bases, leaving 13 bases between the germline ends. CDR3 length: 13 residues. The CDR3: CATSRETREAQYF. CDR3 nucleotide sequence: TGTGCCACCAGCAGAGAGACTAGAGAGGCCCAGTACTTC.

J is TRBJ1-6 and V is TRBV5-1; possibly TRBD1 for D (5 bases). Trimming took 0 bases from V and 9 from J, leaving 13 bases between them. The CDR3 has 15 residues. CDR1 is SGHRS and CDR2 is YFSETQ in the germline V gene. The CDR3 is CASSLDAGSGSPLHF. The CDR3 bases are TGCGCCAGCAGCTTGGATGCAGGGAGCGGTTCACCCCTCCACTTT.

This clonotype was seen only a few times. The CDR3 DNA sequence: TGTGCCAGCTCACCGGTCGGACAGCGAAAAGGAAATGAGCAGTTCTTC. Residues: CASSPVGQRKGNEQFF. J is TRBJ2-1 and V is TRBV18; TRBD1 might be the D (6 bases). The CDR3 covers 16 residues. With 3 bases removed from V and 7 bases from J, the gap between germline ends came to 19 bases. CDR1 is KGHSH, CDR2 LQKENI, per germline. Supplemented by reference TRBV18 and TRBJ2-1, the full variable domain reads NAGVMQNPRHLVRRRGQEARLRCSPMKGHSHVYWYRQLPEEGLKFMVYLQKENIIDESGMPKERFSAEFPKEGPSILRIQQVVRGDSAAYFCASSPVGQRKGNEQFFGPGTRLTVL.

Note on this clonotype: An end of the junction differs from the germline gene, which may be a read error. The J gene is TRBJ2-3, the V gene TRBV12-3 or TRBV12-4, with 13 bases matching TRBD2. The CDR3 is 16 amino acids. CDR3 coding DNA: TGTGCCAGCAGGCCGGGACTAGCGGGAAGAACAGATACGGAGTATTTT. This translates into CASRPGLAGRTDTEYF.

The chain recombines TRBV12-3 or TRBV12-4 with TRBJ2-3; the match to TRBD2 covers 8 bases. The trim removed 6 bases at V and 3 bases at J, leaving 8 bases unmatched. There are 15 residues in the CDR3. This CDR3 is CASSDTGLETDTQYF. The CDR3 DNA is TGTGCCAGCAGCGATACGGGACTAGAAACAGATACGCAGTATTTT.

The chain has TRBV30 and TRBJ1-1; TRBD1 might be the D (6 bases). Trimming removed 2 bases at V and 4 bases at J, with 11 bases between. Germline values: CDR1 GTSNPN, CDR2 SVGIG (reference sequence). The CDR3 extends over 13 amino acids. CDR3 coding DNA: TGTGCCTGGAGTTTACAGGGCGGCACTGAAGCTTTCTTT. It specifies CAWSLQGGTEAFF.

Regarding this clonotype: A much bigger clone sits one base away, suggesting this may be a read error. The chain joins TRBV4-1 to TRBJ2-5, with D possibly matching TRBD2 (5 bases). V lost 8 bases and J lost 5, with 15 bases in between. The CDR3 runs to 13 residues. CDR1 is MGHRA and CDR2 is YSYEKL in the germline V gene. The CDR3 here is CASGARERETQYF. The CDR3 DNA sequence: TGCGCCAGCGGCGCGAGGGAGAGGGAGACCCAGTACTTC.

In its sample, this clonotype was seen a few times. In nucleotides, the CDR3 is TGCAGTGCCCCCTGGGAGCCGTCCTACGAGCAGTACTTC. This encodes CSAPWEPSYEQYF. The chain combines TRBV20-1 with TRBJ2-7; D possibly corresponds to TRBD2 (5 bases). Per the germline V gene, CDR1 is DFQATT and CDR2 is SNEGSKA (reference sequence). The CDR3 consists of 13 residues. Trimming shortened V by 6 bases and J by 1 base, and 13 bases separated the two germline ends.

For this clonotype: This CDR3 fails to terminate in the conserved phenylalanine or tryptophan, so it likely reflects a read error. The rearrangement links TRBV7-6 to TRBJ1-4; no clear D. Germline lookup yields CDR1 SGHVS and CDR2 FNYEAQ. The CDR3 contains 13 residues. Trimming pared 5 bases from V and 4 bases from J, leaving 8 bases between. In DNA, the CDR3 is TGTGCCAGCAGCCCTCGCCTTAATGAAAAACTGTTTTGT. Encoded protein: CASSPRLNEKLFC.